Listed below are T cell receptor beta chains from one sample, sequenced in a study of OX40 agonist ivuxolimab in advanced cancers. Here immunoSEQ multiplex PCR was the method, and the copy in TCRdb shows in-frame clones only, minus some. The sample carries some 120,000 clones, around 92% recorded once. The source was CD4+ or CD8+ T cells sorted from blood, collected in a trial of the OX40 agonist ivuxolimab. These receptors all come from an adult with an advanced solid tumor such as melanoma, head and neck, liver or kidney cancer. CDR3s include the opening cysteine and the closing phenylalanine or tryptophan. A D gene is named only where the DNA matches it firmly. Some rows have no size entry. The others give once, few or many, or a class for an expanded clone.

TGTGCCAGCAGCCCGGACAGGTCCGGGGAGCTGTTTTTT	CASSPDRSGELFF	TRBJ2-2	TRBD1	TRBV13	.
TGTGCCAGTACGGTCTCCGGGGCCTACGGAGAGACCCAGTACTTC	CASTVSGAYGETQYF	TRBJ2-5	.	TRBV19	.
TGTGCCAGCAGCCGTCGGACTGAGCGCATGAACACTGAAGCTTTCTTT	CASSRRTERMNTEAFF	TRBJ1-1	.	TRBV5-6	.
TGTGCCAGCAGCACCTCGACTAGCCATGAGCAGTTCTTC	CASSTSTSHEQFF	TRBJ2-1	TRBD2	TRBV9	.
TGTGCTAGTGGTTTCCGGACAGGGGTGCATGGCTACACCTTC	CASGFRTGVHGYTF	TRBJ1-2	TRBD1	TRBV12-5	.
TGTGCCAGCAGCTTCCAGACAGCACTTAACTATGGCTACACCTTC	CASSFQTALNYGYTF	TRBJ1-2	.	TRBV7-2	.
TGTGCCAGCAGTTTAGGACAGGGGGCCTACGAGCAGTACTTC	CASSLGQGAYEQYF	TRBJ2-7	TRBD1	TRBV27	.
TGTGCCAGCAGCACCACAGGGTCAGAGCCCCAGCATTTT	CASSTTGSEPQHF	TRBJ1-5	.	TRBV7-8	.
TGTGCCAGCAGCTCCTGGAGGGGCAAGGACACCGGGGAGCTGTTTTTT	CASSSWRGKDTGELFF	TRBJ2-2	.	TRBV7-3	.
TGTGCCAGCAGCGTCCGGACCAACTACAATGAGCAGTTCTTC	CASSVRTNYNEQFF	TRBJ2-1	.	TRBV11-3	once
TGTGCCAGCAGCTTAGCTTCTAGGCAGAATAGCAATCAGCCCCAGCATTTT	CASSLASRQNSNQPQHF	TRBJ1-5	.	TRBV7-2	.
TGTGCCAGCATCAACTCAGGGTCTCGGGGCACTGAAGCTTTCTTT	CASINSGSRGTEAFF	TRBJ1-1	.	TRBV7-9	.
TGTGCCAGCAGTGAGGGAGGAGTCTCCTACGAGCAGTACTTC	CASSEGGVSYEQYF	TRBJ2-7	.	TRBV6-1	few
TGCGCCAGCAGCTTGGACGGGACACCTTCTGGGAATGAAAAACTGTTTTTT	CASSLDGTPSGNEKLFF	TRBJ1-4	.	TRBV5-1	.
TGTGCCAGCAGTATACCAAGGGGTAGCTCTGGAAACACCATATATTTT	CASSIPRGSSGNTIYF	TRBJ1-3	.	TRBV28	.
TGTGCCAGCAGTTTGGTCGGCAGCTCTGGAAACACCATATATTTT	CASSLVGSSGNTIYF	TRBJ1-3	.	TRBV28	.
TGTGCCAGCAGTACGGACCTCCTTGGGGCCAACGTCCTGACTTTC	CASSTDLLGANVLTF	TRBJ2-6	.	TRBV28	.
TGTGCCAGTAGTCCAGGACTAGCGGGAAGCTACGAGCAGTACTTC	CASSPGLAGSYEQYF	TRBJ2-7	TRBD2	TRBV19	.
TGCAGCGTGTCGGGCAGCACTAATGAAAAACTGTTTTTT	CSVSGSTNEKLFF	TRBJ1-4	.	TRBV29-1	.
TGTGCCAGCAGCCCTCGATGGGACTCCTACAATGAGCAGTTCTTC	CASSPRWDSYNEQFF	TRBJ2-1	.	TRBV7-6	.
TGTGCCAGCCGGGGGATTTATAATTCACCCCTCCACTTT	CASRGIYNSPLHF	TRBJ1-6	.	TRBV28	.
TGTGCCAGCAGTTACTCCTCGGACTTAAGGCACAATGAGCAGTTCTTC	CASSYSSDLRHNEQFF	TRBJ2-1	.	TRBV6-6	.
TGTGCCACCTCGAGGGGGGATAGCAATCAGCCCCAGCATTTT	CATSRGDSNQPQHF	TRBJ1-5	.	TRBV2	.
TGTGCCAGCAGTTCCCGCCTAGCGGGGGGTGAGCAGTTCTTC	CASSSRLAGGEQFF	TRBJ2-1	TRBD2	TRBV27	.
TGTGCCAGCAGCTCTGGACAGGGTTCCGGGGAGCTGTTTTTT	CASSSGQGSGELFF	TRBJ2-2	TRBD1	TRBV7-3	.
TGTGCCAGCAGCTCCCCCCCTGGACTTACTTACAATGAGCAGTTCTTC	CASSSPPGLTYNEQFF	TRBJ2-1	.	TRBV7-2	.
TGTGCCAGTTCCCTAGCGGGAGCAAGGGAGCAGTTCTTC	CASSLAGAREQFF	TRBJ2-1	TRBD2	TRBV7-2	.
TGTGCCAGCTCATCAGGGACAGACTATGGCTACACCTTC	CASSSGTDYGYTF	TRBJ1-2	TRBD1	TRBV18	few
TGTGCCAGCACCGATCTAGCGGGAGGGCATAACGGGGAGCTGTTTTTT	CASTDLAGGHNGELFF	TRBJ2-2	TRBD2	TRBV7-9	.
TGTGCCAGCAGCCCAGGACAGGGGGCGCGGGGCTACGCCTTC	CASSPGQGARGYAF	TRBJ1-2	TRBD1	TRBV7-9	once